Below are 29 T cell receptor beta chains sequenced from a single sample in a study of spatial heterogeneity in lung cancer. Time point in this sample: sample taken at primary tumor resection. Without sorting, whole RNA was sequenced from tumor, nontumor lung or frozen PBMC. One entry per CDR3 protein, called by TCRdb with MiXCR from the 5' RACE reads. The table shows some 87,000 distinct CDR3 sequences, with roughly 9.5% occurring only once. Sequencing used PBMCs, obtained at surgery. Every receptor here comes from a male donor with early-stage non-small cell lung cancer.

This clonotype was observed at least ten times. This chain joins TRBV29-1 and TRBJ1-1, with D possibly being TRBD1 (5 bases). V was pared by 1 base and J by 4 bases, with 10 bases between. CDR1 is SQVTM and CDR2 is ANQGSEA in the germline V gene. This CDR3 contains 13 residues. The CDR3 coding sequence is TGCAGCGTTGAAGGTTGGGGGGGCACTGAAGCTTTCTTT. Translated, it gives CSVEGWGGTEAFF.

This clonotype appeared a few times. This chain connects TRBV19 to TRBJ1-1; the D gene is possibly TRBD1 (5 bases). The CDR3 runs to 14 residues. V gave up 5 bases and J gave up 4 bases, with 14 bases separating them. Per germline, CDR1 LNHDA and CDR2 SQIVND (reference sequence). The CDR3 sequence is CASSPGRLGTEAFF. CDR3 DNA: TGTGCCAGTAGTCCGGGACGGCTTGGCACTGAAGCTTTCTTT.

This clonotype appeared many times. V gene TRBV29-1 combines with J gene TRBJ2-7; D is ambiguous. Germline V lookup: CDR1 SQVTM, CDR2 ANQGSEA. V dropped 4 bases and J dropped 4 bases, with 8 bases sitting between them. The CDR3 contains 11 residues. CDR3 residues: CSVGVGYEQYF. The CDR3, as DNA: TGCAGCGTTGGTGTGGGGTACGAGCAGTACTTC.

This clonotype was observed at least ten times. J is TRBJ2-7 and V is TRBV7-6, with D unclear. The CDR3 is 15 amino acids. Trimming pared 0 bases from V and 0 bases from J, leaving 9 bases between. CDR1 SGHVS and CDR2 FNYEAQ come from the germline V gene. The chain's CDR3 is CASSLAGGYSYEQYF. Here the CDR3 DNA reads TGTGCCAGCAGCTTAGCGGGTGGTTACTCCTACGAGCAGTACTTC.

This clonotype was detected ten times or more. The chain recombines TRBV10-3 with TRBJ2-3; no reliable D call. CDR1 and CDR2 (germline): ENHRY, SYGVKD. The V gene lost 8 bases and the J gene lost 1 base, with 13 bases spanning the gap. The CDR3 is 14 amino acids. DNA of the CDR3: TGTGCCATCGCCTCCGACACCGGCACAGATACGCAGTATTTT. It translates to CAIASDTGTDTQYF.

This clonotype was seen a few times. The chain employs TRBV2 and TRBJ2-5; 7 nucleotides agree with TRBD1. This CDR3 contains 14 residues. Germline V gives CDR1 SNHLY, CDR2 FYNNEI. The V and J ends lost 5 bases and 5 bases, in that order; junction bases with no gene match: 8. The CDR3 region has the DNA TGTGCCAGCAGTCCTCGAGGGGGCTTGGAGACCCAGTACTTC. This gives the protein CASSPRGGLETQYF.

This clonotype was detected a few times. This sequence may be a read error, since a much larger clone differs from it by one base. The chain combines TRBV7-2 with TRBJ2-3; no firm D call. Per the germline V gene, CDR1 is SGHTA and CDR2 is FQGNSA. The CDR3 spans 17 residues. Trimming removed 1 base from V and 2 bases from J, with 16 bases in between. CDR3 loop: CASSLDSTYAPTDTQYF. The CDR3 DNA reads TGTGCCAGCAGCTTAGATTCCACCTACGCCCCCACAGATACGCAGTATTTT.

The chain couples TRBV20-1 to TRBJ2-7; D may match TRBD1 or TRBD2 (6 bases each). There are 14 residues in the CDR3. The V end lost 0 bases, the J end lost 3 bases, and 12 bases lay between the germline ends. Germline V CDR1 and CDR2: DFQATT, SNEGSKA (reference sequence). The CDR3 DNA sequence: TGCAGTGCTAGAGATCGCAGGGGAGGCTACGAGCAGTACTTC. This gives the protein CSARDRRGGYEQYF.

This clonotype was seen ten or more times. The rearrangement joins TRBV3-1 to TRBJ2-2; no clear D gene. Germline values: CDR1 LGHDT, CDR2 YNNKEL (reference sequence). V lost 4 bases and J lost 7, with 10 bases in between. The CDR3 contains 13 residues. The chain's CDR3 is CASSLFIGGELFF. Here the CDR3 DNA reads TGTGCCAGCAGCCTATTTATTGGCGGGGAGCTGTTTTTT.

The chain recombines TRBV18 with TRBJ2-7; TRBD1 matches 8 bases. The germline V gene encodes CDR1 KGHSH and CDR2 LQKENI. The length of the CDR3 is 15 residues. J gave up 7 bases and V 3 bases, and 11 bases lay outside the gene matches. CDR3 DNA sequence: TGTGCCAGCTCACCGCTGGACAGGGTAGTGAGGGAGCAGTACTTC. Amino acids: CASSPLDRVVREQYF.

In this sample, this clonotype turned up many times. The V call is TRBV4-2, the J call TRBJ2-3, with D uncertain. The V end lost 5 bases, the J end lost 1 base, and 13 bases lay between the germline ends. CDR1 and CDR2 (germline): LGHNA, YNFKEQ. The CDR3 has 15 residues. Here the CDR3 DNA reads TGTGCCAGCAGCAACCCAGCAGGTGGCACAGATACGCAGTATTTT. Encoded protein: CASSNPAGGTDTQYF.

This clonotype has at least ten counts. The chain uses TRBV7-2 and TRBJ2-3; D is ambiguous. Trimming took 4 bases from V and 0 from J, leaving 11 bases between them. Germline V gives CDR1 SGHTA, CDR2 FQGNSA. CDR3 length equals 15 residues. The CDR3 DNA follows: TGTGCCAGCAGCTCCGACGGCCGCAGCACAGATACGCAGTATTTT. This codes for CASSSDGRSTDTQYF.

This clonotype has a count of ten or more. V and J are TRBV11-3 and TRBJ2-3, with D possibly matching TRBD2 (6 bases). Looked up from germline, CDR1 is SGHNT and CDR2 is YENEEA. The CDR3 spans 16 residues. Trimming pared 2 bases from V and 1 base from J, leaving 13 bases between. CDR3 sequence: CASSLQGDSCTDTQYF. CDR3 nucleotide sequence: TGTGCCAGCAGCTTACAAGGGGACTCTTGCACAGATACGCAGTATTTT.

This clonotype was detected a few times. The CDR3 region has the DNA TGTGCCATCAGTTACGGGACAGGGACCGGGGAGCTGTTTTTT. The encoded protein is CAISYGTGTGELFF. The rearrangement joins TRBV10-3 to TRBJ2-2; TRBD1 aligns across 9 bases. This CDR3 is built from 14 residues. V lost 5 bases and J lost 5; bases outside the gene matches: 3. CDR1 is ENHRY, CDR2 SYGVKD, per germline.

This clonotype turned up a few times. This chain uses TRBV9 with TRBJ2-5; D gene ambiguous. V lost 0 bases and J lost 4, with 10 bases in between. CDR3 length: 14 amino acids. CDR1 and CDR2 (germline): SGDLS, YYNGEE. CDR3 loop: CASSVGGDSETQYF. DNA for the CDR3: TGTGCCAGCAGCGTAGGTGGCGACTCAGAGACCCAGTACTTC.

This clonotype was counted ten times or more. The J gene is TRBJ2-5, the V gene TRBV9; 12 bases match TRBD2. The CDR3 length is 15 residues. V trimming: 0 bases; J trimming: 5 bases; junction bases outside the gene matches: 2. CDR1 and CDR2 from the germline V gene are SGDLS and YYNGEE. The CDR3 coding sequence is TGTGCCAGCAGCGTAGGACTAGCGGGAGTGGAGACCCAGTACTTC. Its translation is CASSVGLAGVETQYF.

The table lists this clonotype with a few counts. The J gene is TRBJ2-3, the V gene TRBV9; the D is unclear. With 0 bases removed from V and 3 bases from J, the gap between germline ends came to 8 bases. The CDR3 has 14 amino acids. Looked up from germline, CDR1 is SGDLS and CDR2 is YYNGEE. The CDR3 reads CASSVAKETDTQYF. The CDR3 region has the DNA TGTGCCAGCAGCGTAGCCAAGGAAACAGATACGCAGTATTTT.

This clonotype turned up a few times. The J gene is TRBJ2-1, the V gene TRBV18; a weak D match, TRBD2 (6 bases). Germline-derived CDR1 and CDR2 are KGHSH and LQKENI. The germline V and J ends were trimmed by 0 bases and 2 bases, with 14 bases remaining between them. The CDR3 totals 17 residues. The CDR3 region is CASSPPRGREAYNEQFF. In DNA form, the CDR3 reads TGTGCCAGCTCACCACCGAGAGGCAGGGAGGCCTACAATGAGCAGTTCTTC.

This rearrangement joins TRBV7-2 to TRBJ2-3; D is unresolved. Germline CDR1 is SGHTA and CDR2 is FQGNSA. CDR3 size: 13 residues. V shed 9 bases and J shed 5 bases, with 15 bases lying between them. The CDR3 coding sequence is TGTGCCAGTCTGAGACTGGTGGGAGATACGCAGTATTTT. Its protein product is CASLRLVGDTQYF.

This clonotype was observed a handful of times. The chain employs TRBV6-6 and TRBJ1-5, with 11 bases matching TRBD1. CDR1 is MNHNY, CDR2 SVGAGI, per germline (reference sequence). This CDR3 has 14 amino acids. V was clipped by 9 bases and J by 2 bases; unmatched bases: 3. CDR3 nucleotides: TGTGCCAGTGGGACAGGGGGAGGCAATCAGCCCCAGCATTTT. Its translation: CASGTGGGNQPQHF.

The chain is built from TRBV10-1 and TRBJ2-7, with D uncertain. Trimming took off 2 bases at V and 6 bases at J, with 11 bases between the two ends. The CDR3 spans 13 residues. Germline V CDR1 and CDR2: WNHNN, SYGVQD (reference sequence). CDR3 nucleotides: TGCGCCAGCAGTGAGGACATCATCGGCGAGCAGTACTTC. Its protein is CASSEDIIGEQYF.

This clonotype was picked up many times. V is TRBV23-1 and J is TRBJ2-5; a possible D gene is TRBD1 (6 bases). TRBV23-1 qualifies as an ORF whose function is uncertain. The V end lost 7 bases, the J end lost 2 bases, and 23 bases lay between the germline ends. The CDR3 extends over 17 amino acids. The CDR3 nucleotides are TGCGCCAGCACGAGGGGGATGATACCGGCAAGGCAAGAGACCCAGTACTTC. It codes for CASTRGMIPARQETQYF.

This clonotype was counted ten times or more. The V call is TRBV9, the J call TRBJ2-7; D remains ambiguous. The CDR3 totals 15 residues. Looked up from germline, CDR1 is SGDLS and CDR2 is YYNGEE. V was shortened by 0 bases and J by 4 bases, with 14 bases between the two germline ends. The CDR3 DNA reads TGTGCCAGCAGCGTAGATGGCCATCAGCCTTACGAGCAGTACTTC. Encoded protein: CASSVDGHQPYEQYF.

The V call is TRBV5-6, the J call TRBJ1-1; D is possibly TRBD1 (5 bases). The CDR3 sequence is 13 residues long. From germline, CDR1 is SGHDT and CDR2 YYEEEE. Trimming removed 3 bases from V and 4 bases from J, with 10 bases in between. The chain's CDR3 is CASSSGHLTEAFF. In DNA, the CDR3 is TGTGCCAGCAGCTCCGGACACCTCACTGAAGCTTTCTTT.

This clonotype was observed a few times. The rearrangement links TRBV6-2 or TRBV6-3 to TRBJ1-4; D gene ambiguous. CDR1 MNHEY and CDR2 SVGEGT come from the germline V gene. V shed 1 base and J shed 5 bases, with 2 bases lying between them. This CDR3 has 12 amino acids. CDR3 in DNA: TGTGCCAGCAGTTACTTCAATGAAAAACTGTTTTTT. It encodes CASSYFNEKLFF.

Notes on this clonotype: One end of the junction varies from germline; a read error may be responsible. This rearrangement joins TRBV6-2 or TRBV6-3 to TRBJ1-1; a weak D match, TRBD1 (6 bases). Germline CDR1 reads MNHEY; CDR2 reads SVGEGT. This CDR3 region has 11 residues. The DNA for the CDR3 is TGTGCCAGCAATTACAGGGAGAAAGCTTTCTTT. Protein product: CASNYREKAFF.

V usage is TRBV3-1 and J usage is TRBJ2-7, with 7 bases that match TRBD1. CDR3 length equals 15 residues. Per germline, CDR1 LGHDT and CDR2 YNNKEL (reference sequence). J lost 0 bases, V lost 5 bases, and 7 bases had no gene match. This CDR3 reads CASSSQTGSSYEQYF. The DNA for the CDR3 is TGTGCCAGCAGCTCACAGACAGGGAGCTCCTACGAGCAGTACTTC.

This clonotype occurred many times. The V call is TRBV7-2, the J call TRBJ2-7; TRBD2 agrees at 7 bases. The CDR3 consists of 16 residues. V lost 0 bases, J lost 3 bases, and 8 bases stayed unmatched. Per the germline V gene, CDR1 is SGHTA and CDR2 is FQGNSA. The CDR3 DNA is TGTGCCAGCAGCTTAGCGGGGTCGGGAGGACTCTACGAGCAGTACTTC. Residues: CASSLAGSGGLYEQYF.

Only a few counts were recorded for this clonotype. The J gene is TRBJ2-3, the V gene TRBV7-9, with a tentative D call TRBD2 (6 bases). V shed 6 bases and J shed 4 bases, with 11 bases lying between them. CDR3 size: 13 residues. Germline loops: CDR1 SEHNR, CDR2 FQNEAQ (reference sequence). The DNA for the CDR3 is TGTGCCAGCAGTCTGACGGGGGCAGATACGCAGTATTTT. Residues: CASSLTGADTQYF. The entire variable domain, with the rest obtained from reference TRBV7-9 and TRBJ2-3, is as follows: DTGVSQNPRHKITKRGQNVTFRCDPISEHNRLYWYRQTLGQGPEFLTYFQNEAQLEKSRLLSDRFSAERPKGSFSTLEIQRTEQGDSAMYLCASSLTGADTQYFGPGTRLTVL.